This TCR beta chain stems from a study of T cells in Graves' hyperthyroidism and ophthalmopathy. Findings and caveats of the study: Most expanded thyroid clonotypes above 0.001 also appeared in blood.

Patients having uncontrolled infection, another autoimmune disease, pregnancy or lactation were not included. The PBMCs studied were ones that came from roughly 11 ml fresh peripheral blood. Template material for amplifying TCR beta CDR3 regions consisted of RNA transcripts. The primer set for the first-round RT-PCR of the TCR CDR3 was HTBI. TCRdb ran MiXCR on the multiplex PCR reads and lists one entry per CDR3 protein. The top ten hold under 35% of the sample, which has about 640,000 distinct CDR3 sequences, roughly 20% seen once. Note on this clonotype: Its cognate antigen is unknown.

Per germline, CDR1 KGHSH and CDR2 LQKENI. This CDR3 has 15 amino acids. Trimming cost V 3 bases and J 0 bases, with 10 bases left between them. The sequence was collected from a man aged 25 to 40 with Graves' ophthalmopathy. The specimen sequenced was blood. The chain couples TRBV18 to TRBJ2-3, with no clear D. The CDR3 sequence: CASSPRSESTDTQYF. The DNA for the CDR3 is TGTGCCAGCTCACCCAGGAGCGAAAGCACAGATACGCAGTATTTT.